This is a list of T cell receptor beta chains from one sample in a study of vaccination and CD4 T cells after COVID-19. No antigen has been identified for these receptors. TCRdb redid the calling of the PCR reads with MiXCR, one entry per CDR3 protein. The data contain about 15,000 distinct CDR3 sequences, around half of them seen just once; the ten biggest clones take up roughly 4.2%. The material sequenced was CD4+ T cells from blood, cultured in vitro, taken before SARS-CoV-2 vaccination. Receptor source: a human donor who had recovered from COVID-19. Each CDR3 is given with its conserved first and last residue. Each record gives: clone size, D gene, V gene, J gene, CDR3 DNA, CDR3 protein. The D gene is left open where the match is weak. Rows may omit the clone size; those that give it use once, few, many or a size class.

>NA|TRBD1|TRBV24-1|TRBJ1-1
TGTGCCACCGGGACAGGGGATTCTCCTGAAGCTTTCTTT
CATGTGDSPEAFF
>NA|NA|TRBV7-2|TRBJ2-5
TGTGCCAGCAGCTTAGAAGTCTCCCAAGAGACCCAGTACTTC
CASSLEVSQETQYF
>NA|TRBD1|TRBV7-9|TRBJ1-6
TGTGCCAGCAGCCAAACAGGGGGTAATTCACCCCTCCACTTT
CASSQTGGNSPLHF
>once|NA|TRBV12-3/TRBV12-4|TRBJ2-1
TGTGCCAGCAGTATTATGGGGTCCTACAATGAGCAGTTCTTC
CASSIMGSYNEQFF
>NA|NA|TRBV6-1|TRBJ1-2
TGTGCCAGCAGTAACAGCGGTAGCTACACCTTC
CASSNSGSYTF
>few|NA|TRBV30|TRBJ1-1
TGTGCCTGGAGTGCCAACAGGGACACTGAAGCTTTCTTT
CAWSANRDTEAFF
>NA|NA|TRBV15|TRBJ2-7
TGTGCCACCAGCAGACTCCGGTACTACGAGCAGTACTTC
CATSRLRYYEQYF
>few|NA|TRBV27|TRBJ1-5
TGTGCCAGCAGTTTAGGTTCGGGTAGCAATCAGCCCCAGCATTTT
CASSLGSGSNQPQHF
>NA|TRBD1|TRBV27|TRBJ2-7
TGTGCCAGCAGCACAACAGGGGGAGTCTACGAGCAGTACTTC
CASSTTGGVYEQYF
>NA|NA|TRBV12-3/TRBV12-4|TRBJ1-1
TGTGCCAGCAGCATCGGCCGGGGGGATAGGACTGAAGCTTTCTTT
CASSIGRGDRTEAFF
>NA|NA|TRBV20-1|TRBJ1-2
TGCAGTGCTAGAGTATCGGCTTCTTGGGGCTACACCTTC
CSARVSASWGYTF
>NA|NA|TRBV2|TRBJ1-2
TGTGCCAGCAGTGAAAGTAAGAGGGCCCCCTATGGCTACACCTTC
CASSESKRAPYGYTF
>NA|NA|TRBV20-1|TRBJ2-1
TGCAGTGCTCCGGGACTTTCGTACAATGAGCAGTTCTTC
CSAPGLSYNEQFF
>NA|NA|TRBV20-1|TRBJ2-2
TGCAGAGCTCCTTCCCGGGGCGCGGGCACCGGGGAGCTGTTTTTT
CRAPSRGAGTGELFF
>NA|NA|TRBV6-5|TRBJ2-5
TGTGCCAGCAGTTACTCAGGGGGGAGGGATCTCGAGACCCAGTACTTC
CASSYSGGRDLETQYF
>NA|NA|TRBV12-3/TRBV12-4|TRBJ1-2
TGTGCCAGCAGCTTACAGGGATTCGGCTACACCTTC
CASSLQGFGYTF
>NA|TRBD1|TRBV5-1|TRBJ1-2
TGCGCCAGCAGCTTGGAGGGACAGCCCTATGGCTACACCTTC
CASSLEGQPYGYTF
>NA|TRBD1|TRBV9|TRBJ1-1
TGTGCCAGCAGCGTAGGGTCCAGGGGGGCGGACACTGAAGCTTTCTTT
CASSVGSRGADTEAFF
>few|NA|TRBV7-3|TRBJ2-7
TGTGCCAGCAGCTTAATCACCCGGGACTACGAGCAGTACTTC
CASSLITRDYEQYF
>few|TRBD1|TRBV6-2/TRBV6-3|TRBJ1-2
TGTGCCAGCAGTTACTCGACAGGGGTGTGGATCACCTTC
CASSYSTGVWITF
>few|NA|TRBV6-1|TRBJ1-5
TGTGCCAGCAGCGCAGGGAAGAGGGGCAATCAGCCCCAGCATTTT
CASSAGKRGNQPQHF
>NA|TRBD1|TRBV6-4|TRBJ1-2
TGTGCCAGCAGTTTGCTGTCGCCCGACAGGGGAGGATATGGCTACACCTTC
CASSLLSPDRGGYGYTF
>few|NA|TRBV27|TRBJ1-6
TGTGCCAGCAGTTCGTTAGGGGGGAGCTCCTATAATTCACCCCTCCACTTT
CASSSLGGSSYNSPLHF
>NA|TRBD2|TRBV15|TRBJ2-2
TGTGCCACCAGCAGCACACCGCCCGGGACTAGCGGGGGGCTGGGCACCGGGGAGCTGTTTTTT
CATSSTPPGTSGGLGTGELFF
>few|TRBD2|TRBV20-1|TRBJ2-3
TGCAGTGCTCGACCTATAGCGGGGGGGCCCCCAGATACGCAGTATTTT
CSARPIAGGPPDTQYF
>NA|NA|TRBV19|TRBJ1-2
TGTGCCAGCACCACGCCCGCACATCTAGGCGGCTACACCTTC
CASTTPAHLGGYTF
>NA|NA|TRBV6-1|TRBJ1-2
TGTGCCAGCAGGACCACGATTTACGGAGGCTACACCTTC
CASRTTIYGGYTF
>NA|NA|TRBV7-2|TRBJ1-1
TGTGCCAGCAGGAGACAGACGAACACTGAAGCTTTCTTT
CASRRQTNTEAFF
>NA|TRBD1|TRBV28|TRBJ2-7
TGTGCCAGCAGTACCTCGGGACAGAGTACCTACGAGCAGTACTTC
CASSTSGQSTYEQYF
>NA|TRBD1|TRBV12-3/TRBV12-4|TRBJ1-2
TGTGCCAGCAGTTTAGGACAGGGGGCGACCCACTATGGCTACACCTTC
CASSLGQGATHYGYTF
>NA|TRBD1|TRBV29-1|TRBJ2-7
TGCAGCGCCGGGACAGCCTACGAGCAGTACTTC
CSAGTAYEQYF
>few|NA|TRBV15|TRBJ2-7
TGTGCCACCAGCAGAGATTCGGGTCCCTACGAGCAGTACTTC
CATSRDSGPYEQYF
>NA|NA|TRBV6-1|TRBJ1-1
TGTGCCAGCAGTGGTGTCTGGGGGGGAAATGGGACTGAAGCTTTCTTT
CASSGVWGGNGTEAFF
>NA|TRBD1|TRBV29-1|TRBJ1-1
TGCAGCGCCGTCGGGACAGGGGGCTGGAACACTGAAGCTTTCTTT
CSAVGTGGWNTEAFF
>NA|TRBD1|TRBV12-3/TRBV12-4|TRBJ2-7
TGTGCCAGCAGTTCCGAAATGACAGGGATCCTCCACGAGCAGTACTTC
CASSSEMTGILHEQYF
>NA|TRBD1|TRBV10-2|TRBJ2-7
TGCGCCAGCAGCGATCCGGGACAGGGGAGCTCCTACGAGCAGTACTTC
CASSDPGQGSSYEQYF
>NA|NA|TRBV7-2|TRBJ2-5
TGTGCCAGCAGCTTTTTGGGGACGAAAGAGACCCAGTACTTC
CASSFLGTKETQYF
>NA|TRBD2|TRBV6-1|TRBJ2-1
TGTGCCAGTATTAGGGCTAGCGGCAACAATGAGCAGTTCTTC
CASIRASGNNEQFF
>few|TRBD1|TRBV25-1|TRBJ1-2
TGTGCCAGCAGTGAACCAAGACAGGGAGGGGGCTACACCTTC
CASSEPRQGGGYTF
>few|TRBD1|TRBV6-5|TRBJ1-2
TGTGCCAGCAGTTACGAGGGCCGACAGGGCTATGGCTACACCTTC
CASSYEGRQGYGYTF
>NA|TRBD1|TRBV18|TRBJ1-1
TGTGCCAGCCGCTCAGCAGGGGGCGCGAACACTGAAGCTTTCTTT
CASRSAGGANTEAFF